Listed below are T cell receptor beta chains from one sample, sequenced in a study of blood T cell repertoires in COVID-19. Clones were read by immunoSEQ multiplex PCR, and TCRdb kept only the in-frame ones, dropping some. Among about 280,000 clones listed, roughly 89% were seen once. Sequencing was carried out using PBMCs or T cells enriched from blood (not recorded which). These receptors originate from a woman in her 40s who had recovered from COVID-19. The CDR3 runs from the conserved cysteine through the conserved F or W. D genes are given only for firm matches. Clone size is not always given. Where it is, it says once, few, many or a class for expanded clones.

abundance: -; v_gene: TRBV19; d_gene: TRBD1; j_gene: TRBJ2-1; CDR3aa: CASTDRGLNEQFF; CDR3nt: TGTGCCAGTACCGACAGGGGCCTAAATGAGCAGTTCTTC
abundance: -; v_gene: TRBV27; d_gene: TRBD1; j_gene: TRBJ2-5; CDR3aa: CASRDRFLETQYF; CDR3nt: TGTGCCAGCCGGGACAGGTTTTTAGAGACCCAGTACTTC
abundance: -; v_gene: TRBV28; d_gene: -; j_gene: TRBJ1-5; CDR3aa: CASTRTGNNQPQHF; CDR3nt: TGTGCCAGCACCCGAACAGGGAATAATCAGCCCCAGCATTTT
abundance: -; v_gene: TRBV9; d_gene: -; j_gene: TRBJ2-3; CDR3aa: CASSTTPGDTQYF; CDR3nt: TGTGCCAGCAGCACGACGCCGGGAGATACGCAGTATTTT
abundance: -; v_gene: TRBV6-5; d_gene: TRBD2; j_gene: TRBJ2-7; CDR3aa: CASTRKAGAKEQYF; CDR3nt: TGTGCCAGCACCCGAAAGGCGGGAGCAAAAGAGCAGTACTTC
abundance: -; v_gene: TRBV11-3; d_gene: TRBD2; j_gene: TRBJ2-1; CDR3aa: CASSPSTGGLRDEQFF; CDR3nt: TGTGCCAGCAGCCCTTCTACGGGAGGTCTACGGGATGAGCAGTTCTTC
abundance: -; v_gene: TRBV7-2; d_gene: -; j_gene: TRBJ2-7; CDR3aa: CASSLGADLSYEQYF; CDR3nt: TGTGCCAGCAGCTTGGGAGCGGACCTCTCCTACGAGCAGTACTTC
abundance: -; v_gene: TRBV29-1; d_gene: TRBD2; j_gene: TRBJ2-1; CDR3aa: CSVDPTSGRNNEQFF; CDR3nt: TGCAGCGTAGACCCTACTAGCGGGAGGAACAATGAGCAGTTCTTC
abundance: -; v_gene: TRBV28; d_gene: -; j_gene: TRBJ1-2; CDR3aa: CASSTTHYYGYTF; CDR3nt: TGTGCCAGCAGCACCACTCACTACTATGGCTACACCTTC
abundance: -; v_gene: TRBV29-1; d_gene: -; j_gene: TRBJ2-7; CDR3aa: CSAMDGGHEQYF; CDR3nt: TGCAGCGCTATGGACGGGGGGCACGAGCAGTACTTC
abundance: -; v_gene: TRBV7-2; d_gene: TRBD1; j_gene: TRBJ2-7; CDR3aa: CASSPDRVRDYEQYF; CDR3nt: TGTGCCAGCAGCCCTGACAGGGTTCGGGATTACGAGCAGTACTTC
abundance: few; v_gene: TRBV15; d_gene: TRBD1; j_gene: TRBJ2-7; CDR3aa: CATSRDRAHYEQYF; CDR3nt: TGTGCCACCAGCAGGGACAGGGCCCACTACGAGCAGTACTTC
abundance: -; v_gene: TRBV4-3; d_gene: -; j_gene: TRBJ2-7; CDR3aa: CASSQERRGYEQYF; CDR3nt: TGCGCCAGCAGCCAAGAACGGCGGGGCTACGAGCAGTACTTC
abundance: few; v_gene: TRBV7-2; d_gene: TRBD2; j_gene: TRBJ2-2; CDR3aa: CASSFAPGLALWELFF; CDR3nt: TGTGCCAGCAGCTTCGCCCCGGGACTAGCGCTCTGGGAGCTGTTTTTT
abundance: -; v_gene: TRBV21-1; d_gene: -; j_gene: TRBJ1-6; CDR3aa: CASSKGRTFNSPLHF; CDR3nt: TGTGCCAGCAGCAAGGGGAGAACGTTTAATTCACCCCTCCACTTT
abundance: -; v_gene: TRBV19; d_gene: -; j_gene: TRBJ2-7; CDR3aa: CASTSNRGEQYF; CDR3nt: TGTGCCAGTACCTCTAATAGAGGCGAGCAGTACTTC
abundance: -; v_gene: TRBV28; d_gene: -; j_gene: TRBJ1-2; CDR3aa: CASSFFGRSGYTF; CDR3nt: TGTGCCAGCAGTTTTTTCGGCAGGTCGGGCTACACCTTC
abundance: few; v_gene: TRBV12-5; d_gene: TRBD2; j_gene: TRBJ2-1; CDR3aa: CASGLVLATSGRNEQFF; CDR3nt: TGTGCTAGTGGTTTGGTACTCGCGACTAGCGGGAGGAATGAGCAGTTCTTC
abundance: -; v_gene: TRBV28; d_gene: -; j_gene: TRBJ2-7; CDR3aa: CASRDNWGDLTYEQYF; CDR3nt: TGTGCCAGCAGGGACAATTGGGGGGATTTGACCTACGAGCAGTACTTC
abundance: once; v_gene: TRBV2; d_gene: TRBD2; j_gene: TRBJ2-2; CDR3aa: CASRRLAGVGGELFF; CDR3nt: TGTGCCAGCAGAAGACTAGCGGGAGTCGGCGGGGAGCTGTTTTTT
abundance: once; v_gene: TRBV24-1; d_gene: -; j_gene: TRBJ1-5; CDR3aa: CATSGRGPDNQPQHF; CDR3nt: TGTGCCACCAGTGGAAGAGGGCCAGACAATCAGCCCCAGCATTTT
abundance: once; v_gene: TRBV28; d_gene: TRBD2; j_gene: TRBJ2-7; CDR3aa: CASSTRGGPVYEQYF; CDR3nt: TGTGCCAGCAGTACCCGCGGGGGTCCGGTCTACGAGCAGTACTTC
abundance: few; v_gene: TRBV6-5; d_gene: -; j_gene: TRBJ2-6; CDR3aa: CASMSGAGANVLTF; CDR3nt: TGTGCCAGCATGTCGGGGGCTGGGGCCAACGTCCTGACTTTC
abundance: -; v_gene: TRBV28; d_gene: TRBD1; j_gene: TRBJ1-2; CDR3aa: CASSGQGSYGYTF; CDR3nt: TGTGCCAGCAGTGGACAGGGGTCCTATGGCTACACCTTC
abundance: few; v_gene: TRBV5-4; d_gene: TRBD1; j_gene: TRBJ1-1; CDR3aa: CASSLGDRNTEAFF; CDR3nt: TGTGCCAGCAGCTTGGGGGACAGAAACACTGAAGCTTTCTTT
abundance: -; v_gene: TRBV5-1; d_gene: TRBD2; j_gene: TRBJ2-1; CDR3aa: CASSQTSLSYNEQFF; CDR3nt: TGCGCCAGCAGCCAGACTAGCTTGTCCTACAATGAGCAGTTCTTC
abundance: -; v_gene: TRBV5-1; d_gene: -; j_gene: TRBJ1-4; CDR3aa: CASSLALSTNEKLFF; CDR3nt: TGCGCCAGCAGCTTGGCTCTGTCAACTAATGAAAAACTGTTTTTT
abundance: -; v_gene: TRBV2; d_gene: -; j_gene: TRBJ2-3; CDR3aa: CASRSRDSEDTQYF; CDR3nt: TGTGCCAGCAGGAGCCGGGACTCTGAGGATACGCAGTATTTT
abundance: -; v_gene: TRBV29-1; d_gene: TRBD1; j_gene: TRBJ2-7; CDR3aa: CSVGVWDRGRREQYF; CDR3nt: TGCAGCGTTGGTGTCTGGGACAGGGGGCGGCGTGAGCAGTACTTC
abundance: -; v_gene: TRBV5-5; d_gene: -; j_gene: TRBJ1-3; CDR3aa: CASSRSPGLSGNTIYF; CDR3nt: TGTGCCAGCAGCCGATCCCCAGGACTCTCTGGAAACACCATATATTTT
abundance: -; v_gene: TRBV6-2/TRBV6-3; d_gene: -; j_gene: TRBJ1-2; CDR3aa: CASSKGQNYGYTF; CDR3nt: TGTGCCAGCAGCAAAGGACAGAACTATGGCTACACCTTC
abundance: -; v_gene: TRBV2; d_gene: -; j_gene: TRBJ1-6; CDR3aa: CASSGTGLNSPLHF; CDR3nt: TGTGCCAGCAGTGGCACAGGGTTGAATTCACCCCTCCACTTT
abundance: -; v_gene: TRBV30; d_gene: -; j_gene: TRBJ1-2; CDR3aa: CAWNRGSGVGYGYTF; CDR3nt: TGTGCCTGGAATCGAGGCTCAGGGGTCGGGTATGGCTACACCTTC
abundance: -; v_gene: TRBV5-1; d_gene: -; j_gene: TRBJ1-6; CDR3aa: CASSPAGDNSPLHF; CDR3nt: TGCGCCAGCAGCCCGGCGGGGGATAATTCACCCCTCCACTTT
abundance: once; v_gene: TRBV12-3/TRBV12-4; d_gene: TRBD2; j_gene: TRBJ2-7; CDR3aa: CASSRTSDYEQYF; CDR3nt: TGTGCCAGCAGTAGGACTAGCGACTACGAGCAGTACTTC
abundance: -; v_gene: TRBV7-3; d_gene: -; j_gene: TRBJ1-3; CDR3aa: CASSLTPGLGNTIYF; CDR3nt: TGTGCCAGCAGCCTCACACCGGGTCTCGGAAACACCATATATTTT
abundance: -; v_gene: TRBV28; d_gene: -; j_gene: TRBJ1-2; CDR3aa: CASSFLQGGNYGYTF; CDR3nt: TGTGCCAGCAGTTTTCTACAGGGCGGAAACTATGGCTACACCTTC
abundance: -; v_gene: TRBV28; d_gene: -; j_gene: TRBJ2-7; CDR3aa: CASSLGQIYEQYF; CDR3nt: TGTGCCAGCAGTTTGGGACAAATTTACGAGCAGTACTTC
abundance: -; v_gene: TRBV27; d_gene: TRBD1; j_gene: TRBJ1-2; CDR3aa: CASSRRGDYGYTF; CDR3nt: TGTGCCAGCAGTCGCAGGGGGGACTATGGCTACACCTTC
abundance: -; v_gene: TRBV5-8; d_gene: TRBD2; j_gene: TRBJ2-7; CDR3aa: CASSLGLAEKSEQYF; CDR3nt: TGTGCCAGCAGCTTGGGGCTAGCGGAGAAGAGCGAGCAGTACTTC
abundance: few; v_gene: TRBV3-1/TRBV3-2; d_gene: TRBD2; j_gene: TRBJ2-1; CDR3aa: CASSRTSGSRGRNEQFF; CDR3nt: TGTGCCAGCAGCCGGACTAGCGGGAGCAGGGGGAGAAATGAGCAGTTCTTC
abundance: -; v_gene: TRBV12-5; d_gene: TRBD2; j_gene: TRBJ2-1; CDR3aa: CASGLGTSGRVSNEQFF; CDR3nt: TGTGCTAGTGGTTTGGGGACTAGCGGGAGAGTTTCTAATGAGCAGTTCTTC
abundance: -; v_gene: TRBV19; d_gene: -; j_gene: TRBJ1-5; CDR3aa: CASSRRRTQGGNQPQHF; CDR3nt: TGTGCCAGTAGCCGGAGAAGGACACAGGGTGGCAATCAGCCCCAGCATTTT
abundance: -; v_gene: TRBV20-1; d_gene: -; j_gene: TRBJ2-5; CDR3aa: CSAGAELTQYF; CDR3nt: TGCAGTGCTGGGGCCGAGTTAACCCAGTACTTC